Listed below are T cell receptor beta chains from one sample, sequenced in a study of blood T cell repertoires in COVID-19. Assay: immunoSEQ multiplex PCR; the TCRdb copy retains only in-frame clones and omits some. The sample lists around 170,000 clones, around 74% occurring once. Sequenced: peripheral blood. The receptor set was obtained from a woman older than 75 with acute or convalescent COVID-19. CDR3s include the opening cysteine and the closing phenylalanine or tryptophan. The order of the fields is J gene, V gene, D gene, clone size, CDR3 DNA, CDR3 protein. D genes are given only for firm matches. The listing skips clone size in some rows; elsewhere it reads once, few, many or a size class.

j_call: TRBJ2-5; v_call: TRBV5-1; d_call: TRBD1; clone_size: .; cdr3_nt: TGCGCCAGCAGCACACAGGGGACGTACCAAGAGACCCAGTACTTC; cdr3_aa: CASSTQGTYQETQYF
j_call: TRBJ2-3; v_call: TRBV5-4; d_call: .; clone_size: .; cdr3_nt: TGTGCCAGCAGACAGCGGGTTAACACAGATACGCAGTATTTT; cdr3_aa: CASRQRVNTDTQYF
j_call: TRBJ2-5; v_call: TRBV10-2; d_call: TRBD2; clone_size: .; cdr3_nt: TGCGCCAGCAGTGGGACTAGTCTGGCAGAGACCCAGTACTTC; cdr3_aa: CASSGTSLAETQYF
j_call: TRBJ2-3; v_call: TRBV24-1; d_call: TRBD2; clone_size: .; cdr3_nt: TGTGCCACCAGTCCCCGGGAGGGCACAGATACGCAGTATTTT; cdr3_aa: CATSPREGTDTQYF
j_call: TRBJ1-2; v_call: TRBV4-1; d_call: .; clone_size: .; cdr3_nt: TGCGCCAGCAGCCAAAAAATCCGGGACTATGGCTACACCTTC; cdr3_aa: CASSQKIRDYGYTF
j_call: TRBJ2-1; v_call: TRBV28; d_call: .; clone_size: once; cdr3_nt: TGTGCCAGCAGTCGGTCCCGGCTTGGGGGGGAGCAGTTCTTC; cdr3_aa: CASSRSRLGGEQFF
j_call: TRBJ1-1; v_call: TRBV6-6; d_call: TRBD1; clone_size: .; cdr3_nt: TGTGCCAGCAGTAAGGGACAGTTGAACACTGAAGCTTTCTTT; cdr3_aa: CASSKGQLNTEAFF
j_call: TRBJ1-4; v_call: TRBV25-1; d_call: .; clone_size: .; cdr3_nt: TGTGCCAGCAGTGAGAGGGGGTACAGTAATGAAAAACTGTTTTTT; cdr3_aa: CASSERGYSNEKLFF
j_call: TRBJ2-1; v_call: TRBV7-2; d_call: TRBD2; clone_size: few; cdr3_nt: TGTGCCAGCAGCTTAATCCGGGGAGCGGGAGAGGGTGCGAGGAATGAGCAGTTCTTC; cdr3_aa: CASSLIRGAGEGARNEQFF
j_call: TRBJ2-1; v_call: TRBV7-2; d_call: TRBD1; clone_size: .; cdr3_nt: TGTGCCAGCAGCTCATACTCCGGGACAGAGTACAATGAGCAGTTCTTC; cdr3_aa: CASSSYSGTEYNEQFF
j_call: TRBJ2-3; v_call: TRBV5-1; d_call: TRBD2; clone_size: .; cdr3_nt: TGCGCCAGCAGCTTGGGTTCTAGCGGGGCGAGCACAGATACGCAGTATTTT; cdr3_aa: CASSLGSSGASTDTQYF
j_call: TRBJ2-3; v_call: TRBV7-2; d_call: .; clone_size: .; cdr3_nt: TGTGCCAGCAGGTTAAGTTGGGCCGGGGGCACAGATACGCAGTATTTT; cdr3_aa: CASRLSWAGGTDTQYF
j_call: TRBJ2-2; v_call: TRBV13; d_call: .; clone_size: .; cdr3_nt: TGTGCCAGCAGCTCAAACTCGAACACCGGGGAGCTGTTTTTT; cdr3_aa: CASSSNSNTGELFF
j_call: TRBJ2-1; v_call: TRBV5-1; d_call: TRBD1; clone_size: .; cdr3_nt: TGCGCCAGCAGGGTACAGGGGGAAGGAGAGCAGTTCTTC; cdr3_aa: CASRVQGEGEQFF
j_call: TRBJ2-1; v_call: TRBV7-7; d_call: .; clone_size: once; cdr3_nt: TGTGCCAGCAGCCCGTCCGGGGTTGAACACAATGAGCAGTTCTTC; cdr3_aa: CASSPSGVEHNEQFF
j_call: TRBJ2-7; v_call: TRBV5-8; d_call: .; clone_size: few; cdr3_nt: TGTGCCAGCAGCTTGTGGGGCGGAGGGAAGGGGAGGCAGTACTTC; cdr3_aa: CASSLWGGGKGRQYF
j_call: TRBJ1-4; v_call: TRBV28; d_call: TRBD1; clone_size: .; cdr3_nt: TGTGCCAGCAGTTTAGGGACAGGGGTTGGGGAAAAACTGTTTTTT; cdr3_aa: CASSLGTGVGEKLFF
j_call: TRBJ2-3; v_call: TRBV7-9; d_call: TRBD2; clone_size: .; cdr3_nt: TGTGCCAGCAGGCGACTAGCGGGAGTCACAGATACGCAGTATTTT; cdr3_aa: CASRRLAGVTDTQYF
j_call: TRBJ2-2; v_call: TRBV10-3; d_call: TRBD2; clone_size: .; cdr3_nt: TGTGCCATCAGGGGTGCGGGAGGCACGAACACCGGGGAGCTGTTTTTT; cdr3_aa: CAIRGAGGTNTGELFF
j_call: TRBJ1-4; v_call: TRBV9; d_call: TRBD1; clone_size: few; cdr3_nt: TGTGCCAGCAGCCGGGGCCATCGACAGGGGGAAGAAAAACTGTTTTTT; cdr3_aa: CASSRGHRQGEEKLFF
j_call: TRBJ1-1; v_call: TRBV3-1/TRBV3-2; d_call: .; clone_size: few; cdr3_nt: TGTGCCAGCAGCCAGGCTACAGGGATCACTGAAGCTTTCTTT; cdr3_aa: CASSQATGITEAFF
j_call: TRBJ2-7; v_call: TRBV10-2; d_call: .; clone_size: .; cdr3_nt: TGCGCCAGCAGGCATAAAGGACACGCCTACGAGCAGTACTTC; cdr3_aa: CASRHKGHAYEQYF
j_call: TRBJ2-1; v_call: TRBV24-1; d_call: .; clone_size: .; cdr3_nt: TGTGCCACCAGTGACGCGGGACTGATTAACAATGAGCAGTTCTTC; cdr3_aa: CATSDAGLINNEQFF
j_call: TRBJ2-7; v_call: TRBV7-2; d_call: .; clone_size: once; cdr3_nt: TGTGCCAGCAGCTTAGGTGGCCGTTTAAACGAGCAGTACTTC; cdr3_aa: CASSLGGRLNEQYF
j_call: TRBJ1-1; v_call: TRBV11-2; d_call: .; clone_size: few; cdr3_nt: TGTGCCAGCAGCTTAATGGGAGGCACCGCCACTGAAGCTTTCTTT; cdr3_aa: CASSLMGGTATEAFF
j_call: TRBJ1-5; v_call: TRBV28; d_call: TRBD1; clone_size: .; cdr3_nt: TGTGCCAGCAGTTTATTGTTAGGACAGGGGAAGAATCAGCCCCAGCATTTT; cdr3_aa: CASSLLLGQGKNQPQHF
j_call: TRBJ2-2; v_call: TRBV7-9; d_call: TRBD1; clone_size: .; cdr3_nt: TGTGCCAGCAGCTTGGGACAGGGGGTGACCGGGGAGCTGTTTTTT; cdr3_aa: CASSLGQGVTGELFF
j_call: TRBJ2-2; v_call: TRBV14; d_call: .; clone_size: .; cdr3_nt: TGTGCCAGCAGCAGACTATTGGGCACCGGGGAGCTGTTTTTT; cdr3_aa: CASSRLLGTGELFF
j_call: TRBJ2-7; v_call: TRBV28; d_call: .; clone_size: .; cdr3_nt: TGTGCCAGCAATCTGGGAGAAGGGTCCTACGAGCAGTACTTC; cdr3_aa: CASNLGEGSYEQYF
j_call: TRBJ2-3; v_call: TRBV18; d_call: .; clone_size: few; cdr3_nt: TGTGCCAGCTCACCGGCGGGACCCCTTTCAAGCACAGATACGCAGTATTTT; cdr3_aa: CASSPAGPLSSTDTQYF
j_call: TRBJ2-6; v_call: TRBV5-4; d_call: TRBD1; clone_size: .; cdr3_nt: TGTGCCAGCAGCTCAGGACAGGGGTACTCTGGGGCCAACGTCCTGACTTTC; cdr3_aa: CASSSGQGYSGANVLTF
j_call: TRBJ2-4; v_call: TRBV5-6; d_call: .; clone_size: few; cdr3_nt: TGTGCCAGCAGCTTCAGGGGCGGACAAAACATTCAGTACTTC; cdr3_aa: CASSFRGGQNIQYF
j_call: TRBJ1-4; v_call: TRBV2; d_call: .; clone_size: .; cdr3_nt: TGTGCCAGCAGACGTGGACAGACCAGCAATGAAAAACTGTTTTTT; cdr3_aa: CASRRGQTSNEKLFF
j_call: TRBJ1-2; v_call: TRBV6-5; d_call: TRBD1; clone_size: .; cdr3_nt: TGTGCCAGCAGTTACAGTGGGGGACAGGTAACGGGCGGCTACACCTTC; cdr3_aa: CASSYSGGQVTGGYTF
j_call: TRBJ2-5; v_call: TRBV9; d_call: .; clone_size: .; cdr3_nt: TGTGCCAGCAGCCACGATGGGGGGATAAGAGAGACCCAGTACTTC; cdr3_aa: CASSHDGGIRETQYF
j_call: TRBJ2-1; v_call: TRBV7-8; d_call: TRBD2; clone_size: .; cdr3_nt: TGTGCCAGCAGCCTTAGCGGGAGCCCCTACAATGAGCAGTTCTTC; cdr3_aa: CASSLSGSPYNEQFF
j_call: TRBJ2-7; v_call: TRBV6-6; d_call: .; clone_size: once; cdr3_nt: TGTGCCAGCAGTGACTCACTCGACTCCTACGAGCAGTACTTC; cdr3_aa: CASSDSLDSYEQYF
j_call: TRBJ2-3; v_call: TRBV2; d_call: .; clone_size: .; cdr3_nt: TGTGCCAGCACGGTCCGGGATACGCAGTATTTT; cdr3_aa: CASTVRDTQYF
j_call: TRBJ2-1; v_call: TRBV7-8; d_call: TRBD2; clone_size: .; cdr3_nt: TGTGCCAGCAGCTTAGGACTAGCGGACTACAATGAGCAGTTCTTC; cdr3_aa: CASSLGLADYNEQFF
j_call: TRBJ2-5; v_call: TRBV28; d_call: .; clone_size: .; cdr3_nt: TGTGCCAGCAGTTTGTCTGGACAGGGAGGGGAGACCCAGTACTTC; cdr3_aa: CASSLSGQGGETQYF
j_call: TRBJ1-2; v_call: TRBV18; d_call: TRBD1; clone_size: .; cdr3_nt: TGTGCCAGCTCACCACGCGGACAGGGGGGCGACTACACCTTC; cdr3_aa: CASSPRGQGGDYTF